This TCR beta chain was observed in a study of response to subunit inactivated influenza vaccine. This CDR3 region has 15 residues. After removal of 5 bases from V and 6 bases from J, the junction contained 6 bases not matched to a gene. In germline, CDR1 is SGHRS, CDR2 YFSETQ. TCRdb re-analysed the RT-PCR reads in MiXCR, keeping a single row per CDR3 protein. Among about 780,000 distinct CDR3 sequences listed, about 18% were seen once. The rearrangement links TRBV5-1 to TRBJ1-5; 12 bases match TRBD1. This specimen consisted of PBMCs from blood, obtained about 5 days after vaccination. The clonotype was recovered from a man in his fifties who received an inactivated influenza vaccine. This CDR3 is CASRPGQGAGQPQHF. Here the CDR3 DNA reads TGCGCCAGCAGACCGGGACAGGGGGCCGGTCAGCCCCAGCATTTT.